This T cell receptor (beta chain) was retrieved from a study of blood T cell repertoires in COVID-19. At the level of the study: The study drew acute and convalescent COVID-19 samples from the United States, Italy and Spain. Sources were T cells, B-cell-depleted T cells, or PBMCs; the material itself was cDNA or gDNA.

The J segment lost 5 bases and the V segment lost 2 bases, leaving 7 bases of the junction unmatched. From germline, CDR1 is KGHSH and CDR2 LQKENI. The CDR3 sequence is 16 residues long. This clone was recorded only once. Original methodology: Cell counts per sample came from amplifying reference gene primers. TCRdb's copy holds only in-frame clones and misses some; the assay was immunoSEQ multiplex PCR. V and J calls and clone size are those listed in that table; D and trimming were worked out from the DNA. In the table there are fewer than 350,000 clones, around 85% of which are singletons. Seattle-derived patients entered the study during active infection and were followed longitudinally.

The specimen was peripheral blood. This TCR derives from a young woman with COVID-19, enrolled during active disease. The V call is TRBV18, the J call TRBJ2-1; 9 bases map to TRBD1. In nucleotides, the CDR3 is TGTGCCAGCTCACCAAGACAGACAGGGGGAAACAATGAGCAGTTCTTC. Residues: CASSPRQTGGNNEQFF. The full variable domain, in which reference TRBV18 and TRBJ2-1 provide the parts outside the CDR3, is NAGVMQNPRHLVRRRGQEARLRCSPMKGHSHVYWYRQLPEEGLKFMVYLQKENIIDESGMPKERFSAEFPKEGPSILRIQQVVRGDSAAYFCASSPRQTGGNNEQFFGPGTRLTVL.